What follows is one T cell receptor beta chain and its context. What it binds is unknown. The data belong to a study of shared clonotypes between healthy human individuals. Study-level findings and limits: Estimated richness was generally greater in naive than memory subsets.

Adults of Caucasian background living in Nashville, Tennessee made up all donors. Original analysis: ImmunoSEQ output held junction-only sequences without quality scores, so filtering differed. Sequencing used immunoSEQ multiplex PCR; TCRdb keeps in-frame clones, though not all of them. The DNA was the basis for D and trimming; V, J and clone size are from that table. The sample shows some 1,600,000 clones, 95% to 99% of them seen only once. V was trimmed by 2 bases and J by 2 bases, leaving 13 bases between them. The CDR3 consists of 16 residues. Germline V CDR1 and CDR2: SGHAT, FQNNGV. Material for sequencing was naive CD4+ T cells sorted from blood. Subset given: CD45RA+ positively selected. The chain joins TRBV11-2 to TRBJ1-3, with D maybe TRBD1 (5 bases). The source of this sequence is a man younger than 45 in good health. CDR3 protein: CASSLTRGAPGNTIYF. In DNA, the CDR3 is TGTGCCAGCAGCTTAACGAGGGGCGCCCCTGGAAACACCATATATTTT.